Listed below are T cell receptor beta chains from one sample, sequenced in a study of shared clonotypes between healthy human individuals. The repertoire was sequenced with immunoSEQ multiplex PCR; TCRdb's copy has only in-frame clones and lacks some. Of approximately 2.1 million clones listed, 90% to 95% are singletons. Sequenced sample: naive CD4+ T cells from PBMCs. Receptor source: a man aged 18 to 29 in good health. Some clones in this sample may be carry-over from other donors' samples. CDR3s include the opening cysteine and the closing phenylalanine or tryptophan. The D gene is left open where the match is weak. Rows may omit the clone size; those that give it use once, few, many or a size class.

d_gene: TRBD2; j_gene: TRBJ2-2; abundance: NA; v_gene: TRBV28; CDR3aa: CASSRGLAGGGKSGELFF; CDR3nt: TGTGCCAGCAGTCGCGGACTAGCGGGAGGGGGGAAGAGTGGGGAGCTGTTTTTT
d_gene: TRBD1; j_gene: TRBJ2-2; abundance: NA; v_gene: TRBV6-1; CDR3aa: CASRDRGLNTGELFF; CDR3nt: TGTGCCAGCAGGGACAGGGGATTGAACACCGGGGAGCTGTTTTTT
d_gene: NA; j_gene: TRBJ2-4; abundance: NA; v_gene: TRBV7-2; CDR3aa: CASSPTSGSIQYF; CDR3nt: TGTGCCAGCAGCCCAACCTCGGGATCCATTCAGTACTTC
d_gene: TRBD2; j_gene: TRBJ2-2; abundance: NA; v_gene: TRBV7-9; CDR3aa: CASSLVVAGAGELFF; CDR3nt: TGTGCCAGCAGCCTTGTCGTAGCGGGAGCCGGGGAGCTGTTTTTT
d_gene: TRBD2; j_gene: TRBJ2-3; abundance: NA; v_gene: TRBV19; CDR3aa: CASSRREGTDTQYF; CDR3nt: TGTGCCAGTAGTCGGCGGGAGGGGACAGATACGCAGTATTTT
d_gene: NA; j_gene: TRBJ1-1; abundance: NA; v_gene: TRBV9; CDR3aa: CASSAEGVRPLATEAFF; CDR3nt: TGTGCCAGCAGCGCTGAAGGGGTCCGACCCCTGGCCACTGAAGCTTTCTTT
d_gene: TRBD1; j_gene: TRBJ2-5; abundance: NA; v_gene: TRBV5-1; CDR3aa: CASSTRQGPYQETQYF; CDR3nt: TGCGCCAGCAGCACCAGACAGGGGCCGTACCAAGAGACCCAGTACTTC
d_gene: TRBD2; j_gene: TRBJ2-1; abundance: once; v_gene: TRBV11-2; CDR3aa: CASSSGLAGWTYNEQFF; CDR3nt: TGTGCCAGCAGCTCGGGACTAGCGGGATGGACCTACAATGAGCAGTTCTTC
d_gene: NA; j_gene: TRBJ1-5; abundance: NA; v_gene: TRBV28; CDR3aa: CASSLPSTGGNNQPQHF; CDR3nt: TGTGCCAGCAGTTTGCCCTCGACAGGCGGCAACAATCAGCCCCAGCATTTT
d_gene: TRBD2; j_gene: TRBJ2-1; abundance: NA; v_gene: TRBV7-9; CDR3aa: CASSLAGTRAYNEQFF; CDR3nt: TGTGCCAGCAGCTTAGCCGGGACTAGGGCCTACAATGAGCAGTTCTTC
d_gene: NA; j_gene: TRBJ2-3; abundance: NA; v_gene: TRBV14; CDR3aa: CASSQLYTQYF; CDR3nt: TGTGCCAGCAGCCAACTGTATACGCAGTATTTT
d_gene: NA; j_gene: TRBJ1-2; abundance: NA; v_gene: TRBV30; CDR3aa: CAWSRSNYGYTF; CDR3nt: TGTGCCTGGAGTAGAAGTAACTATGGCTACACCTTC
d_gene: NA; j_gene: TRBJ1-1; abundance: NA; v_gene: TRBV18; CDR3aa: CASSPGQMNTEAFF; CDR3nt: TGTGCCAGCTCGCCCGGGCAGATGAACACTGAAGCTTTCTTT
d_gene: NA; j_gene: TRBJ1-2; abundance: once; v_gene: TRBV7-2; CDR3aa: CASSLEWVGYTF; CDR3nt: TGTGCCAGCAGCTTAGAATGGGTTGGCTACACCTTC
d_gene: NA; j_gene: TRBJ2-7; abundance: NA; v_gene: TRBV29-1; CDR3aa: CSVRVPLREQYF; CDR3nt: TGCAGCGTCAGGGTTCCTCTACGCGAGCAGTACTTC
d_gene: NA; j_gene: TRBJ2-7; abundance: NA; v_gene: TRBV11-2; CDR3aa: CASSFLPSSYEQYF; CDR3nt: TGTGCCAGCAGCTTCCTCCCTAGCTCCTACGAGCAGTACTTC
d_gene: NA; j_gene: TRBJ1-5; abundance: NA; v_gene: TRBV23-1; CDR3aa: CASNPGNGTKTFYSNQPQHF; CDR3nt: TGCGCCAGCAACCCGGGGAATGGGACAAAGACGTTTTATAGCAATCAGCCCCAGCATTTT
d_gene: TRBD2; j_gene: TRBJ2-7; abundance: NA; v_gene: TRBV5-5; CDR3aa: CASSLGTSGSYEQYF; CDR3nt: TGTGCCAGCAGCCTCGGGACTAGCGGATCCTACGAGCAGTACTTC
d_gene: TRBD2; j_gene: TRBJ2-7; abundance: NA; v_gene: TRBV7-9; CDR3aa: CASSLRSEGLAGGRNF; CDR3nt: TGTGCCAGCAGCTTACGCAGCGAGGGACTAGCGGGAGGTAGAAACTTC
d_gene: NA; j_gene: TRBJ1-1; abundance: NA; v_gene: TRBV19; CDR3aa: CASSPRVETEAFF; CDR3nt: TGTGCCAGTAGTCCCAGGGTGGAGACTGAAGCTTTCTTT
d_gene: NA; j_gene: TRBJ1-2; abundance: once; v_gene: TRBV5-1; CDR3aa: CASSERGSGKARGYTF; CDR3nt: TGCGCCAGCAGTGAACGGGGGTCAGGGAAGGCTCGTGGCTACACCTTC
d_gene: TRBD1; j_gene: TRBJ2-5; abundance: NA; v_gene: TRBV7-2; CDR3aa: CASSRTGTGEETQYF; CDR3nt: TGTGCCAGCAGCCGTACGGGGACAGGGGAGGAGACCCAGTACTTC
d_gene: TRBD2; j_gene: TRBJ2-1; abundance: NA; v_gene: TRBV30; CDR3aa: CAWSAGSGSIDEQFF; CDR3nt: TGTGCCTGGAGTGCGGGTAGCGGGAGTATAGATGAGCAGTTCTTC
d_gene: NA; j_gene: TRBJ2-5; abundance: NA; v_gene: TRBV9; CDR3aa: CASSVNGKETQYF; CDR3nt: TGTGCCAGCAGCGTTAACGGCAAAGAGACCCAGTACTTC
d_gene: NA; j_gene: TRBJ1-2; abundance: NA; v_gene: TRBV6-6; CDR3aa: CASQRFYGYTF; CDR3nt: TGTGCCAGCCAGCGTTTCTATGGCTACACCTTC
d_gene: NA; j_gene: TRBJ2-2; abundance: NA; v_gene: TRBV7-3; CDR3aa: CASSFTNTGELFF; CDR3nt: TGTGCCAGCAGCTTCACTAACACCGGGGAGCTGTTTTTT
d_gene: TRBD2; j_gene: TRBJ2-1; abundance: NA; v_gene: TRBV7-9; CDR3aa: CASTGGNEQFF; CDR3nt: TGTGCCAGCACGGGGGGCAATGAGCAGTTCTTC
d_gene: NA; j_gene: TRBJ1-1; abundance: NA; v_gene: TRBV5-1; CDR3aa: CASSLDAGAGTEAFF; CDR3nt: TGCGCCAGCAGCTTGGATGCGGGGGCAGGAACTGAAGCTTTCTTT
d_gene: NA; j_gene: TRBJ1-2; abundance: few; v_gene: TRBV7-9; CDR3aa: CASAGQANYGYTF; CDR3nt: TGTGCCAGCGCAGGACAAGCTAACTATGGCTACACCTTC
d_gene: TRBD1; j_gene: TRBJ1-1; abundance: NA; v_gene: TRBV9; CDR3aa: CASSVSGGRPPTEAFF; CDR3nt: TGTGCCAGCAGCGTATCAGGGGGGCGACCTCCCACTGAAGCTTTCTTT
d_gene: NA; j_gene: TRBJ1-2; abundance: NA; v_gene: TRBV7-3; CDR3aa: CASSLTGAGDGYTF; CDR3nt: TGTGCCAGCAGCTTAACCGGGGCAGGGGATGGCTACACCTTC
d_gene: TRBD1; j_gene: TRBJ2-7; abundance: NA; v_gene: TRBV10-1; CDR3aa: CASTPGTGTYYEQYF; CDR3nt: TGCGCCAGCACCCCAGGGACAGGCACCTACTACGAGCAGTACTTC
d_gene: NA; j_gene: TRBJ1-1; abundance: NA; v_gene: TRBV2; CDR3aa: CASSLDGNRRAEAFF; CDR3nt: TGTGCCAGCAGCCTCGATGGAAACAGGCGAGCTGAAGCTTTCTTT
d_gene: TRBD1; j_gene: TRBJ2-5; abundance: NA; v_gene: TRBV5-1; CDR3aa: CASSLGTGGPETQYF; CDR3nt: TGCGCCAGCAGCCTGGGGACAGGGGGCCCGGAGACCCAGTACTTC
d_gene: NA; j_gene: TRBJ1-1; abundance: NA; v_gene: TRBV29-1; CDR3aa: CSVKLDMNTEAFF; CDR3nt: TGCAGCGTGAAACTAGACATGAACACTGAAGCTTTCTTT
d_gene: TRBD1; j_gene: TRBJ1-1; abundance: NA; v_gene: TRBV5-4; CDR3aa: CASSLGGQGYRTEAFF; CDR3nt: TGTGCCAGCAGCTTGGGAGGACAGGGTTACCGAACTGAAGCTTTCTTT
d_gene: NA; j_gene: TRBJ2-3; abundance: NA; v_gene: TRBV10-3; CDR3aa: CAIGRNFLQGTDTQYF; CDR3nt: TGTGCCATCGGACGAAATTTCTTACAGGGAACAGATACGCAGTATTTT
d_gene: TRBD2; j_gene: TRBJ2-1; abundance: NA; v_gene: TRBV7-9; CDR3aa: CASSLTGTNDEQFF; CDR3nt: TGTGCCAGCAGCTTGACCGGGACTAATGATGAGCAGTTCTTC
d_gene: NA; j_gene: TRBJ1-2; abundance: NA; v_gene: TRBV6-5; CDR3aa: CASSYHGKPGGYTF; CDR3nt: TGTGCCAGCAGTTACCACGGCAAACCGGGGGGCTACACCTTC
d_gene: TRBD1; j_gene: TRBJ1-2; abundance: NA; v_gene: TRBV5-8; CDR3aa: CASIHRDRGRNGYTF; CDR3nt: TGTGCCAGCATTCACCGGGACAGGGGGCGAAATGGCTACACCTTC
d_gene: NA; j_gene: TRBJ1-2; abundance: NA; v_gene: TRBV5-5; CDR3aa: CASSSGLVYGYTF; CDR3nt: TGTGCCAGCAGCTCGGGACTGGTCTATGGCTACACCTTC
d_gene: NA; j_gene: TRBJ1-4; abundance: NA; v_gene: TRBV7-8; CDR3aa: CASSPKRVYEKLFF; CDR3nt: TGTGCCAGCAGCCCCAAGAGGGTCTATGAAAAACTGTTTTTT
d_gene: TRBD1; j_gene: TRBJ2-7; abundance: NA; v_gene: TRBV5-1; CDR3aa: CASSPRTGGEQYF; CDR3nt: TGCGCCAGCAGCCCGAGGACAGGGGGCGAGCAGTACTTC
d_gene: NA; j_gene: TRBJ2-7; abundance: NA; v_gene: TRBV27; CDR3aa: CASRNAGTQDYEQYF; CDR3nt: TGTGCCAGCAGGAACGCCGGGACACAGGACTACGAGCAGTACTTC
d_gene: TRBD1; j_gene: TRBJ1-2; abundance: NA; v_gene: TRBV4-3; CDR3aa: CASSPGQAYTYGYTF; CDR3nt: TGCGCCAGCAGCCCGGGACAGGCGTACACTTATGGCTACACCTTC